This TCR beta chain was obtained from a study of Graves' ophthalmopathy and Graves' hyperthyroidism. The overall study: Hyperthyroidism showing no ophthalmopathy within 18 months of follow-up was stable.

RNA served as the template for amplifying TCR beta CDR3 regions. Investigators did first-round RT-PCR with HTBI primers, then second-round multiplex PCR. TCRdb processed the multiplex PCR reads anew with MiXCR; each CDR3 protein has one entry. The data hold over a million distinct CDR3 sequences, with roughly two fifths observed a single time. Newly diagnosed, the hyperthyroidism patients had under 2 months' duration and were aged 18 to 65. Patients were excluded if they had other autoimmune diseases or uncontrolled infections, and likewise if pregnancy or lactation applied. The CDR3 contains 16 residues. The J segment lost 1 base and the V segment lost 10 bases, leaving 10 bases of the junction unmatched. In germline, CDR1 is ENHRY, CDR2 SYGVKD.

The TCR originated in an adult man with Graves' hyperthyroidism. The sequencing sample was made of peripheral blood or thyroid tissue (not recorded which). This chain uses TRBV10-3 with TRBJ2-7; 13 nucleotides match TRBD2. CDR3 in DNA: TGTGCCAGCAGCCAACTGACTAGCGGGGGGTCCTACGAGCAGTACTTC. Its translation: CASSQLTSGGSYEQYF.